The 2 T cell receptor beta chains presented below share a single source sample, sequenced in a study of T cell changes during pregnancy in multiple sclerosis. TCRdb's table, derived via immunoSEQ multiplex PCR, lists solely in-frame clones and lacks some. In the table there are about 100,000 clones, around 92% of which are singletons. The source material was peripheral blood, sampled after pregnancy. The receptors derive from a female donor with multiple sclerosis, enrolled in a pregnancy study.

The gene calls are TRBV19 and TRBJ2-7; 10 bases agree with TRBD2. The CDR3 is 15 residues long. V dropped 6 bases and J dropped 2; count of bases not matched to a gene: 7. Germline CDR1 reads LNHDA; CDR2 reads SQIVND (reference sequence). CDR3: CASSPLAGVAYEQYF. CDR3 in DNA: TGTGCCAGTAGCCCTCTAGCGGGGGTGGCCTACGAGCAGTACTTC.

The rearrangement joins TRBV7-2 to TRBJ2-1; 7 bases line up with TRBD2. The V gene's germline CDR1 is SGHTA and CDR2 FQGNSA. The V gene end was trimmed by 4 bases and the J gene end by 1 base; junction bases not matched to a gene: 4. The CDR3 spans 15 residues. The CDR3 DNA reads as TGTGCCAGCAGCTGGGACTACTCGTCCTACAATGAGCAGTTCTTC. Translation gives CASSWDYSSYNEQFF.